This T cell receptor beta chain derives from a study of cytomegalovirus exposure and HLA in healthy donors. For the study at large: Ancestry clustering placed more than 80% of some 400 genotyped donors in the Caucasian-associated cluster.

Germline V lookup: CDR1 SEHNR, CDR2 FQNEAQ (reference sequence). The CDR3 contains 17 residues. As for this clone: Antigen specificity is unknown. A read error may account for a junction end that differs from germline.

Study findings and constraints: Later analysis demonstrated an association between a missense DCLRE1C variant and TCR beta V- and J-gene trimming. Using the classifier, cytomegalovirus status was reportedly diagnosed with high specificity and sensitivity. Most of the TCR beta V segments (in an earlier analysis) were productive either about 90% or about 30% of the time.

The PCR ran on 60 Vbeta and 13 Jbeta primers. The table came from immunoSEQ multiplex PCR; TCRdb's copy has only in-frame clones and leaves some out. The table includes approximately 150,000 clones, roughly 80% detected once. J is TRBJ2-7 and V is TRBV7-9, with 13 positions matching TRBD2. Sequencing was carried out using PBMCs. The TCR comes from a man aged 25-45 years in good health and CMV-seropositive. CDR3 nucleotide sequence: TGTGCCAGCAGCTTTCGGACTAGCGGGAGCCCACACTACGGGCAGTACTTC. Protein sequence: CASSFRTSGSPHYGQYF.